Presented here are 27 T cell receptor beta chains from one specimen sequenced in a study of shared clonotypes between healthy human individuals. Assay used: immunoSEQ multiplex PCR; TCRdb lists only in-frame clones, some missing. Counted here are about 380,000 clones, 90% to 98% occurring once; the ten biggest clones make up around 0.3%. Sequencing input: memory CD8+ T cells sorted from blood. The subset: CD45RO+ cells pooled with CCR7-negative TemRA cells. All receptors come from a man aged 25-45 years in good health.

The chain joins TRBV28 to TRBJ2-7, with D unclear. The CDR3 covers 14 residues. The ends were cut back, 2 bases at V and 0 bases at J, with 8 bases in the middle. Looked up from germline, CDR1 is MDHEN and CDR2 is SYDVKM. In DNA form, the CDR3 reads TGTGCCAGCAGTTTACCCCCCAGCTCCTACGAGCAGTACTTC. Its protein product is CASSLPPSSYEQYF. The entire variable domain, with the rest obtained from reference TRBV28 and TRBJ2-7, is as follows: DVKVTQSSRYLVKRTGEKVFLECVQDMDHENMFWYRQDPGLGLRLIYFSYDVKMKEKGDIPEGYSVSREKKERFSLILESASTNQTSMYLCASSLPPSSYEQYFGPGTRLTVT.

Regarding this clone: This sample also contains other DNA sequences that code for the same CDR3. The chain uses TRBV5-1 and TRBJ2-7; 11 bases match TRBD1. V trimming: 2 bases; J trimming: 4 bases; junction bases outside the gene matches: 2. The CDR3 consists of 14 residues. Germline assignment: CDR1 SGHRS and CDR2 YFSETQ. CDR3 loop: CASSFGTGGYEQYF. CDR3 nucleotides: TGCGCCAGCAGCTTTGGGACAGGGGGATACGAGCAGTACTTC. Using reference TRBV5-1 and TRBJ2-7 for the parts outside the CDR3, the full variable domain is KAGVTQTPRYLIKTRGQQVTLSCSPISGHRSVSWYQQTPGQGLQFLFEYFSETQRNKGNFPGRFSGRQFSNSRSEMNVSTLELGDSALYLCASSFGTGGYEQYFGPGTRLTVT.

The chain couples TRBV10-1 to TRBJ2-5; 12 bases align to TRBD2. CDR3 length equals 15 residues. The J segment lost 4 bases and the V segment lost 6 bases, leaving 6 bases of the junction unmatched. Germline assignment: CDR1 WNHNN and CDR2 SYGVQD (reference sequence). The CDR3 DNA follows: TGCGCCAGCAGCGCGACTAGCGGGAGAGGAGAGACCCAGTACTTC. This sequence encodes CASSATSGRGETQYF.

This clone appeared a few times. The chain recombines TRBV5-1 with TRBJ2-7; 7 bases align to TRBD2. V trimming: 4 bases; J trimming: 2 bases; junction bases outside the gene matches: 6. There are 14 residues in the CDR3. Per the germline V gene, CDR1 is SGHRS and CDR2 is YFSETQ. CDR3 residues: CASSPISGTYEQYF. The CDR3 DNA is TGCGCCAGCAGCCCGATAAGCGGGACCTACGAGCAGTACTTC.

This clone occurred once. The chain carries TRBV5-1 and TRBJ2-3, with D perhaps TRBD2 (6 bases). Between the trimmed V and J ends, which lost 2 bases and 0 bases, there was a span of 16 bases. The CDR3 is 17 residues long. Germline V gene sequence: CDR1 SGHRS, CDR2 YFSETQ. CDR3 sequence reads: CASSLALATTSTDTQYF. CDR3 coding DNA: TGCGCCAGCAGCTTAGCCCTAGCGACAACTAGCACAGATACGCAGTATTTT.

The chain combines TRBV19 with TRBJ1-1, with TRBD1 as a possible D gene (6 bases). CDR1 is LNHDA and CDR2 is SQIVND in the germline V gene (reference sequence). V lost 4 bases and J lost 10, with 37 bases in between. The length of the CDR3 is 20 residues. The CDR3 DNA reads TGTGCCAGTAGTACATCCCAGTTCGGACCTCACAGGGTTCGGGTAGGGGGAGCTTTCTTT. Residues: CASSTSQFGPHRVRVGGAFF.

The genes are TRBV11-1 and TRBJ1-2, with D unclear. V dropped 0 bases and J dropped 8 bases, with 10 bases sitting between them. The CDR3 is 13 residues long. Per the germline V gene, CDR1 is SGHAT and CDR2 is FQDESV (reference sequence). The CDR3 here is CASSLARRGGYTF. Written as DNA, the CDR3 is TGTGCCAGCAGCTTAGCGCGGAGAGGCGGCTACACCTTC.

V gene TRBV4-2 combines with J gene TRBJ2-2, with D perhaps matching TRBD1 (6 bases). This CDR3 has 20 amino acids. The germline CDR1 and CDR2 sequences are LGHNA and YNFKEQ. V lost 0 bases, J lost 0 bases, and 20 bases lay in between. DNA for the CDR3: TGTGCCAGCAGCCAAGATCAGGGGTCGACGAAACGATCGAACACCGGGGAGCTGTTTTTT. Translating gives CASSQDQGSTKRSNTGELFF.

With regard to this clone: The same CDR3 also results from other DNA sequences found in this sample. The chain uses TRBV5-1 and TRBJ2-7; a possible D gene is TRBD2 (5 bases). Deletions cut 2 bases from V and 0 bases from J, with 9 bases between. The CDR3 covers 14 residues. From germline, CDR1 is SGHRS and CDR2 YFSETQ. The CDR3 bases are TGCGCCAGCAGCTTCTTAGGGAGCTCCTACGAGCAGTACTTC. Translating it yields CASSFLGSSYEQYF.

The chain has TRBV19 and TRBJ2-1, with 7 bases matching TRBD2. The V gene end was trimmed by 2 bases and the J gene end by 8 bases; junction bases not matched to a gene: 12. The CDR3 covers 16 residues. Germline CDR1 is LNHDA and CDR2 is SQIVND (reference sequence). The CDR3 sequence is CASSIRSGRAVDEQFF. In DNA form, the CDR3 reads TGTGCCAGTAGTATACGTTCGGGGAGGGCCGTCGATGAGCAGTTCTTC.

This clone has only one observation. The V gene is TRBV15, the J gene TRBJ2-3, with TRBD2 matching over 12 bases. This CDR3 is 16 amino acids long. V lost 5 bases to trimming and J lost 0 bases; unmatched junction nucleotides: 3. The V gene's germline CDR1 is LNHNV and CDR2 YYDKDF (reference sequence). Here the CDR3 reads CATSGGLAGSTDTQYF. The CDR3 DNA reads TGTGCCACCAGCGGCGGACTAGCGGGAAGCACAGATACGCAGTATTTT.

Concerning this clone: Compared with germline, one end of the junction differs, possibly owing to a read error. This rearrangement joins TRBV7-7 to TRBJ2-5; 13 positions agree with TRBD2. The CDR3 is 16 residues long. Germline-derived CDR1 and CDR2 are SSHAT and FNYEAQ (reference sequence). The chain's CDR3 is CASSFGRLAGGETQYF. CDR3 bases: TGTGCTAGCAGCTTTGGTCGACTAGCGGGAGGAGAGACCCAGTACTTC.

The V call is TRBV28, the J call TRBJ2-5; a weak D match, TRBD1 (6 bases). V dropped 4 bases and J dropped 7 bases, with 10 bases sitting between them. The CDR3 has 12 amino acids. Germline V gives CDR1 MDHEN, CDR2 SYDVKM. CDR3 loop: CASSYSRGTQYF. In DNA, the CDR3 is TGTGCCAGCAGTTACTCCAGGGGGACCCAGTACTTC.

The chain employs TRBV2 and TRBJ2-5, with D perhaps TRBD2 (5 bases). Germline V gene lookup returns CDR1 SNHLY and CDR2 FYNNEI. This CDR3 contains 12 residues. Trimming took off 1 base at V and 7 bases at J, with 7 bases between the two ends. The CDR3 DNA reads TGTGCCAGCAGTGAAGTTGCGGGGACCCAGTACTTC. Its protein product is CASSEVAGTQYF.

The J gene is TRBJ2-1, the V gene TRBV5-6, with D perhaps given as TRBD1 or TRBD2 (6 bases each). The CDR3 is made up of 15 amino acids. In germline, CDR1 is SGHDT, CDR2 YYEEEE. V was clipped by 1 base and J by 8 bases, with 16 bases between them. CDR3 DNA: TGTGCCAGCAGCTTGAAGGGATGGGGGGCATATGAGCAGTTCTTC. Protein product: CASSLKGWGAYEQFF.

J is TRBJ2-5 and V is TRBV19; 16 bases are a match to TRBD2. CDR3 length: 15 residues. V was pared by 6 bases and J by 4 bases, with 2 bases of the junction left unmatched. CDR1 LNHDA and CDR2 SQIVND come from the germline V gene (reference sequence). The CDR3 DNA is TGTGCCAGTAGGGGACTAGCGGGAGGGCGAGAGACCCAGTACTTC. As protein: CASRGLAGGRETQYF.

CDR3 residues: CASSQELGQYTEAFF. CDR3 sequence (DNA): TGTGCCAGCAGCCAAGAGCTCGGCCAGTACACTGAAGCTTTCTTT. The chain recombines TRBV14 with TRBJ1-1; D remains ambiguous. The CDR3 consists of 15 residues. Trimming cost V 0 bases and J 3 bases, with 11 bases left between them. The germline CDR1 and CDR2 sequences are SGHDN and FVKESK.

With respect to this clone: One junction end disagrees with the germline gene, perhaps due to a read error. The chain couples TRBV4-1 to TRBJ1-4; no firm D call. The length of the CDR3 is 16 residues. The V gene's germline CDR1 is MGHRA and CDR2 YSYEKL. Here the CDR3 DNA reads TGCGCCAGCAGACAAGCCCAGCACCCTGGGAATGAAAAACTGTTTTTT. Amino acid sequence: CASRQAQHPGNEKLFF.

This rearrangement joins TRBV7-9 to TRBJ2-5; D is uncertain. The CDR3 is 11 residues long. Trimming pared 2 bases from V and 5 bases from J, leaving 3 bases between. Germline lookup yields CDR1 SEHNR and CDR2 FQNEAQ (reference sequence). The CDR3 sequence is CASSLSETQYF. The CDR3 DNA reads as TGTGCCAGCAGCTTATCGGAGACCCAGTACTTC. Complete variable domain (other parts from reference TRBV7-9 and TRBJ2-5): DTGVSQNPRHKITKRGQNVTFRCDPISEHNRLYWYRQTLGQGPEFLTYFQNEAQLEKSRLLSDRFSAERPKGSFSTLEIQRTEQGDSAMYLCASSLSETQYFGPGTRLLVL.

This clone has only one observation. The rearrangement links TRBV4-1 to TRBJ1-2; 7 bases map to TRBD1. This CDR3 is built from 17 residues. Germline values: CDR1 MGHRA, CDR2 YSYEKL. The junction had 17 bases not matched to a gene; V was cut back by 4 bases and J by 6 bases. CDR3 residues: CASSPVQGQVTTDGYTF. CDR3 DNA: TGCGCCAGCAGCCCTGTACAGGGGCAAGTTACGACCGATGGCTACACCTTC.

This chain uses TRBV19 with TRBJ2-1, with D perhaps matching TRBD1 (6 bases). This CDR3 has 16 residues. The V gene lost 3 bases and the J gene lost 2 bases, with 14 bases spanning the gap. CDR1 and CDR2 (germline): LNHDA, SQIVND (reference sequence). In DNA, the CDR3 is TGTGCCAGTAGTATCCTCTTTGGACAGCCCTACAATGAGCAGTTCTTC. Its protein is CASSILFGQPYNEQFF.

The rearrangement uses TRBV7-2 and TRBJ1-2, with D hard to call. The length of the CDR3 is 13 residues. V was pared by 1 base and J by 1 base, with 4 bases between. The germline V gene has CDR1 SGHTA and CDR2 FQGNSA. CDR3 protein: CASSLEGNYGYTF. CDR3 DNA: TGTGCCAGCAGCTTAGAGGGTAACTATGGCTACACCTTC.

The chain carries TRBV6-6 and TRBJ2-7; D gene uncertain. Per the germline V gene, CDR1 is MNHNY and CDR2 is SVGAGI (reference sequence). This CDR3 is built from 13 residues. V shed 10 bases and J shed 2 bases, with 15 bases lying between them. CDR3 protein: CATNRQATYEQYF. The CDR3 region has the DNA TGTGCCACGAACCGTCAGGCAACCTACGAGCAGTACTTC.

The chain recombines TRBV27 with TRBJ1-4; D is uncertain. With 7 bases removed from V and 6 bases from J, the gap between germline ends came to 3 bases. The CDR3 has 10 amino acids. Per the germline V gene, CDR1 is MNHEY and CDR2 is SMNVEV (reference sequence). The CDR3 nucleotides read TGTGCCAGCATTTATGAAAAACTGTTTTTT. This codes for CASIYEKLFF.

This rearrangement joins TRBV13 to TRBJ2-5, with a tentative D call TRBD2 (5 bases). Germline V gene sequence: CDR1 PRHDT, CDR2 FYEKMQ (reference sequence). CDR3 length equals 13 residues. V was trimmed by 0 bases and J by 3 bases, leaving 5 bases between them. The CDR3 reads CASSLGREETQYF. CDR3 DNA: TGTGCCAGCAGCTTAGGGCGGGAAGAGACCCAGTACTTC.

V and J are TRBV9 and TRBJ1-1; unclear D gene. CDR3 length: 15 amino acids. Germline V CDR1 and CDR2: SGDLS, YYNGEE. V dropped 4 bases and J dropped 5 bases, with 18 bases sitting between them. In DNA form, the CDR3 reads TGTGCCAGCAGCACCGGAGGGCTCTTTGGGACTGAAGCTTTCTTT. It translates to CASSTGGLFGTEAFF. Filled out from reference TRBV9 and TRBJ1-1, the complete variable domain reads DSGVTQTPKHLITATGQRVTLRCSPRSGDLSVYWYQQSLDQGLQFLIQYYNGEERAKGNILERFSAQQFPDLHSELNLSSLELGDSALYFCASSTGGLFGTEAFFGQGTRLTVV.

This chain links TRBV7-9 with TRBJ2-1; D gene ambiguous. The germline V and J ends were trimmed by 1 base and 3 bases, with 10 bases remaining between them. Germline loops: CDR1 SEHNR, CDR2 FQNEAQ (reference sequence). The CDR3 contains 15 residues. CDR3 in amino acids: CASSLEVSGYNEQFF. The CDR3 nucleotides are TGTGCCAGCAGCTTAGAGGTATCTGGCTACAATGAGCAGTTCTTC.